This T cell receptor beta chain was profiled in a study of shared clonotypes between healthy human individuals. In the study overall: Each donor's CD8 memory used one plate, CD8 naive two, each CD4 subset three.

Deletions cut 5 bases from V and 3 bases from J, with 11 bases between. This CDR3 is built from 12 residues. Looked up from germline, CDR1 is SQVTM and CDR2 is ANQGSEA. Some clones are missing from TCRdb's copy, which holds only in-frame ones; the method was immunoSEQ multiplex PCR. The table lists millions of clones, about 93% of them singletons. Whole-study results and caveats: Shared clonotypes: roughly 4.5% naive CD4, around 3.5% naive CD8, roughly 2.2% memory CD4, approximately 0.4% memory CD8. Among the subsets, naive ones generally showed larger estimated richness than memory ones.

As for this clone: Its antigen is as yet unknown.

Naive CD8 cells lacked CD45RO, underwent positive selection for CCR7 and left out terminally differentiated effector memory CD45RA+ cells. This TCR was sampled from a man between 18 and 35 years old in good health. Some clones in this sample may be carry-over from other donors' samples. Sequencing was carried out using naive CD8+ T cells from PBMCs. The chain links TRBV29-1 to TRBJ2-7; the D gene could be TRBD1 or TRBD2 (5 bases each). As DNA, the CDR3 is TGCAGCGTTCGGGACCATAACTACGAGCAGTACTTC. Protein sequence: CSVRDHNYEQYF.